Listed below are T cell receptor beta chains from one sample, sequenced in a study of blood T cell repertoires in COVID-19. Clones were read by immunoSEQ multiplex PCR, and TCRdb kept only the in-frame ones, dropping some. The sample comprises some 99,000 clones, around 72% of which are singletons, and around a quarter rests with the top ten. The sequenced sample consisted of peripheral blood. These receptors came from a man aged 65 to 79 with acute or convalescent COVID-19. Each CDR3 is given with its conserved first and last residue. The D gene is left open where the match is weak. Clone size appears in some rows only: once, few, many, or a class for an expanded clone.

>few|TRBV6-1|-|TRBJ1-3
CASSESKRSLQNTIYF
TGTGCCAGCAGTGAGTCTAAGAGGTCCTTACAAAACACCATATATTTT
>once|TRBV7-2|TRBD2|TRBJ2-7
CASSPLRTSGRGPYEQYF
TGTGCCAGCAGCCCCCTAAGGACTAGCGGGAGGGGACCCTACGAGCAGTACTTC
>once|TRBV6-1|TRBD1|TRBJ2-7
CASSEVGTARVADSYEQYF
TGTGCCAGCAGTGAAGTCGGGACAGCGCGAGTAGCAGACTCCTACGAGCAGTACTTC
>few|TRBV5-4|-|TRBJ2-5
CASSLGGSQETQYF
TGTGCCAGCAGCTTGGGCGGCAGCCAAGAGACCCAGTACTTC
>once|TRBV18|TRBD1|TRBJ1-1
CASSPDRVGTEAFF
TGTGCCAGCTCACCAGACAGGGTGGGAACTGAAGCTTTCTTT
>-|TRBV5-1|TRBD1|TRBJ2-1
CASSWGDRGYNEQFF
TGCGCCAGCAGCTGGGGGGACAGGGGATACAATGAGCAGTTCTTC
>-|TRBV6-2/TRBV6-3|-|TRBJ1-2
CASSYERNGYGYTF
TGTGCCAGCAGTTATGAGAGAAACGGGTATGGCTACACCTTC
>once|TRBV7-2|-|TRBJ2-3
CASSLARPTDTQYF
TGTGCCAGCAGCTTAGCGCGGCCGACAGATACGCAGTATTTT
>-|TRBV11-2|-|TRBJ1-5
CASSSRGNNQPQHF
TGTGCCAGCAGCTCTCGCGGCAACAATCAGCCCCAGCATTTT
>once|TRBV3-1/TRBV3-2|-|TRBJ2-5
CASSQASAETQYF
TGTGCCAGCAGCCAAGCTAGCGCGGAGACCCAGTACTTC
>few|TRBV15|TRBD1|TRBJ1-6
CATSRDVTGGGALHF
TGTGCCACCAGCAGAGATGTAACAGGGGGCGGGGCCCTCCACTTT
>-|TRBV5-1|-|TRBJ2-5
CASSFTDGGETQYF
TGCGCCAGCAGCTTTACGGACGGGGGAGAGACCCAGTACTTC
>-|TRBV4-1|-|TRBJ2-7
CASSQDSGRPGDEQYF
TGCGCCAGCAGCCAAGATTCTGGCCGGCCCGGGGACGAGCAGTACTTC
>-|TRBV5-5|TRBD2|TRBJ2-7
CASSEGLAAYEQYF
TGTGCCAGCAGCGAGGGACTAGCAGCCTACGAGCAGTACTTC
>few|TRBV29-1|-|TRBJ1-6
CSVGVGRDSPLHF
TGCAGCGTTGGGGTTGGGAGGGATTCACCCCTCCACTTT
>-|TRBV5-6|TRBD2|TRBJ2-2
CASSLGAGVAGELFF
TGTGCCAGCAGCTTAGGAGCGGGGGTGGCCGGGGAGCTGTTTTTT
>-|TRBV19|TRBD2|TRBJ2-7
CASSLLAGPYEQYF
TGTGCCAGTAGTCTTTTAGCGGGCCCCTACGAGCAGTACTTC
>-|TRBV19|-|TRBJ2-5
CASSISQASRRETQYF
TGTGCCAGTAGTATAAGTCAGGCTTCCCGAAGAGAGACCCAGTACTTC
>many|TRBV5-1|-|TRBJ1-5
CASSSGHGNQPQHF
TGCGCCAGCAGCTCAGGCCATGGGAATCAGCCCCAGCATTTT
>-|TRBV19|TRBD2|TRBJ2-2
CASSPRLAGFTGELFF
TGTGCCAGTAGTCCCCGACTAGCGGGTTTCACCGGGGAGCTGTTTTTT
>few|TRBV7-2|-|TRBJ1-2
CASSLGGEFYGYTF
TGTGCCAGCAGCTTAGGCGGCGAGTTCTATGGCTACACCTTC
>-|TRBV28|-|TRBJ1-3
CASSKRRNTIYF
TGTGCCAGCAGCAAGCGCAGAAACACCATATATTTT
>-|TRBV5-1|TRBD2|TRBJ2-1
CASSPGTSHNEQFF
TGCGCCAGCAGCCCCGGGACTAGCCACAATGAGCAGTTCTTC
>once|TRBV5-4|TRBD2|TRBJ2-2
CASSFGLAWGGTGELFF
TGTGCCAGCAGCTTTGGACTAGCCTGGGGGGGCACCGGGGAGCTGTTTTTT
>-|TRBV14|TRBD1|TRBJ2-1
CASSQVRTGDGNEQFF
TGTGCCAGCAGCCAAGTACGGACAGGGGATGGCAATGAGCAGTTCTTC
>-|TRBV10-3|TRBD2|TRBJ2-1
CAISPGLAVYNEQFF
TGTGCCATCAGTCCGGGACTAGCGGTCTACAATGAGCAGTTCTTC
>-|TRBV9|-|TRBJ1-5
CASSVDIGEAQHF
TGTGCCAGCAGCGTAGATATCGGGGAAGCCCAGCATTTT
>-|TRBV5-1|-|TRBJ2-6
CASSFTVSGANVLTF
TGCGCCAGCAGCTTTACAGTCTCTGGGGCCAACGTCCTGACTTTC
>-|TRBV7-2|-|TRBJ1-3
CASSLQSSGNTIYF
TGTGCCAGCAGCTTACAGTCCTCTGGAAACACCATATATTTT
>-|TRBV5-1|-|TRBJ2-7
CASSLNGGSYEQYF
TGCGCCAGCAGCTTGAACGGGGGATCCTACGAGCAGTACTTC
>-|TRBV6-5|-|TRBJ1-2
CASSSRGGPNGYTF
TGTGCCAGCAGTTCAAGGGGGGGTCCCAATGGCTACACCTTC
>few|TRBV30|-|TRBJ1-2
CAWKEYGGETF
TGTGCCTGGAAGGAATATGGGGGGGAGACCTTC
>-|TRBV3-1/TRBV3-2|-|TRBJ2-7
CASSPDPGEQYF
TGTGCCAGCAGCCCAGACCCAGGTGAGCAGTACTTC
>once|TRBV6-2/TRBV6-3|-|TRBJ1-5
CASSWGRRQAQPQHF
TGTGCCAGCAGTTGGGGGCGGAGGCAGGCTCAGCCCCAGCATTTT
>-|TRBV5-4|TRBD2|TRBJ2-2
CASSLGGAGGKTGELFF
TGTGCCAGCAGCTTGGGAGGCGCGGGAGGAAAGACCGGGGAGCTGTTTTTT
>-|TRBV14|TRBD2|TRBJ2-2
CASSHWTSANTGELFF
TGTGCCAGCAGCCACTGGACTAGCGCGAACACCGGGGAGCTGTTTTTT
>-|TRBV11-2|TRBD2|TRBJ2-1
CASSSGLAGYNEQFF
TGTGCCAGCAGCTCAGGACTAGCGGGTTACAATGAGCAGTTCTTC
>few|TRBV20-1|TRBD1|TRBJ1-1
CSAGQGEAFF
TGCAGTGCGGGACAGGGGGAAGCTTTCTTT
>few|TRBV18|-|TRBJ1-2
CASSPPGGMSYGYTF
TGTGCCAGCTCACCACCTGGGGGGATGAGCTATGGCTACACCTTC
>few|TRBV2|-|TRBJ1-2
CASSDRGFYGYTF
TGTGCCAGCAGTGACAGAGGGTTCTATGGCTACACCTTC
>few|TRBV3-1/TRBV3-2|TRBD1|TRBJ2-7
CASSQPLGTGTEQYF
TGTGCCAGCAGCCAACCCCTCGGGACAGGGACCGAGCAGTACTTC
>-|TRBV9|TRBD1|TRBJ2-7
CASSPRQGSFEQYF
TGTGCCAGCAGCCCACGACAGGGTTCTTTCGAGCAGTACTTC
>-|TRBV6-5|TRBD1|TRBJ1-1
CASSPDRDLNTEAFF
TGTGCCAGCAGTCCTGACAGGGATCTGAACACTGAAGCTTTCTTT
>-|TRBV9|TRBD1|TRBJ1-3
CASSATDRDDGNTIYF
TGTGCCAGCAGCGCCACGGACAGGGACGACGGAAACACCATATATTTT
>-|TRBV28|TRBD1|TRBJ2-7
CASSPTTGGPYEQYF
TGTGCCAGCAGTCCAACTACAGGGGGTCCCTACGAGCAGTACTTC
>-|TRBV27|TRBD2|TRBJ2-5
CASSSGTSGFEETQYF
TGTGCCAGCAGTTCTGGGACTAGCGGGTTCGAGGAGACCCAGTACTTC